This T cell receptor beta chain was sequenced for a study of Ad26.COV2.S vaccination and SARS-CoV-2 variants. The method was immunoSEQ multiplex PCR; TCRdb's version includes in-frame clones alone and lacks a portion of them. The table lists more than 300,000 clones, 86% of them singletons, with roughly 10% in the top ten. V shed 0 bases and J shed 9 bases, with 9 bases lying between them. Germline assignment: CDR1 SGHTA and CDR2 FQGNSA. The CDR3 length is 13 residues. Regarding treatment: approximately 18 received Ad26.COV2.S at low or high dose, single or two shots; several received placebo; per-sample allocation not given. The investigators took samples on day 63 after the first vaccine or placebo injection. Donation came from an adult in Boston who was aged 18-55 years.

Specimen: peripheral blood, collected in a trial of Ad26.COV2.S vaccine versus placebo. V is TRBV7-2 and J is TRBJ1-3; no definite D call. The TCR comes from a person aged 18-60 years who received the Ad26.COV2.S COVID-19 vaccine or a placebo. The CDR3 DNA sequence: TGTGCCAGCAGCTTAGCCGAGGGTTTCACCATATATTTT. It specifies CASSLAEGFTIYF.